There are a few counts of the clone carrying this TCR beta chain. Antigen: not known. The data originate from a study of response to subunit inactivated influenza vaccine. This CDR3 comprises 12 residues. Deletions cut 4 bases from V and 2 bases from J, with 7 bases between. CDR1 and CDR2 (germline): SQVTM, ANQGSEA. Via MiXCR, TCRdb re-called the RT-PCR reads, giving one row per CDR3 protein. The sample has hundreds of thousands of distinct CDR3 sequences, around 15% seen once. General study points: Authors suggested each seasonal influenza vaccination recruits few new T cells.

This clonotype was sampled from a middle-aged man who received an inactivated influenza vaccine. V is TRBV29-1 and J is TRBJ2-3, with D possibly TRBD2 on 6 matching bases. This specimen consisted of PBMCs from blood, obtained less than 15 days before vaccination. CDR3 residues: CSVASVTDTQYF. In nucleotides, the CDR3 is TGCAGCGTTGCTAGCGTCACAGATACGCAGTATTTT.